These T cell receptor beta chains were read from a single sample in a study of cytomegalovirus exposure and HLA in healthy donors. TCRdb's table, derived via immunoSEQ multiplex PCR, lists solely in-frame clones and lacks some. The sample yields approximately 120,000 clones, around 73% seen once. Sequenced input: PBMCs. Every receptor here comes from a man aged 40-49 years in good health and CMV-seronegative. Each CDR3 is given with its conserved first and last residue. D genes are given only for firm matches.

D gene	V gene	CDR3 length	CDR3 protein
-	TRBV11-3	15	CASSLRGFSYNEQFF
-	TRBV4-3	14	CASSQDRSARGYTF
-	TRBV5-1	15	CASSTTLGEAGKAFF
TRBD1	TRBV18	18	CASSLRAHGTGGWDGYTF
TRBD2	TRBV6-1	18	CASSEVGPGGSNTGELFF
TRBD1	TRBV4-3	15	CPSSQLQGAFGELFF
-	TRBV4-1	14	CASSQDLQVQPQHF
-	TRBV18	16	CASSPRQGHKGAEAFF
TRBD1	TRBV18	18	CASSPKRQGALTNEKLFF
TRBD1	TRBV5-4	12	CASSSTGNEQYF
-	TRBV4-3	18	CASSQEEIAEAGADTQYF
-	TRBV5-4	14	CASSLEGEASPLHF
-	TRBV4-2	15	CASSQDRTAARAYTF
-	TRBV19	15	CASSIAGSSYNEQFF
TRBD1	TRBV19	14	CATSRQGTNTEAFF
-	TRBV6-5	14	CASGRGFLTGELFF
TRBD1	TRBV5-8	15	CASSDSFNRGKGYTF
-	TRBV7-6	13	CASSLIPPGELFF
TRBD1	TRBV28	17	CASRGWVRGQGQETQYF
TRBD2	TRBV11-2	15	CASTRGRGGTDTQYF
TRBD2	TRBV5-4	16	CASSLRLAGGQETQYF
-	TRBV7-6	14	CASSASGSSYEQYF
TRBD1	TRBV28	14	CASSTDREEETQYF
-	TRBV6-1	14	CASSVSGESYGYTF
TRBD1	TRBV5-4	15	CASSRQGQKSYGYTF
TRBD1	TRBV7-9	19	CASSFALGTGDSGANVLTF
TRBD1	TRBV2	15	CASSRRAGGSYEQYF
TRBD2	TRBV7-9	17	CSSSSRTSGEGGETQYF
TRBD1	TRBV6-5	13	CASLNRGSYEQYF
-	TRBV27	16	CASSRRLGGVYNEQFF
-	TRBV19	12	CASSQSYNEQFF
TRBD1	TRBV19	14	CATYSQGAGNEQFF
-	TRBV2	14	CATPAGGINYGYTF
TRBD2	TRBV5-1	15	CASSPGLAEYNEQFF
-	TRBV29-1	14	CSVARGASTDTQYF
TRBD2	TRBV7-6	15	CASAQAGSLYNEQFF
-	TRBV5-1	16	CASSAGGLPYTDTQYF
-	TRBV19	14	CASRETGLSYEQYF
-	TRBV15	13	CATSRAGHYEQYF
-	TRBV19	13	CASSIASTGELFF
TRBD1	TRBV5-4	14	CASSPTGVTAGYTF
TRBD1	TRBV7-9	15	CASSLQDRSIYGYTF